The text below deals with one T cell receptor beta chain. Its specificity is not known. These data are taken from a study of tumor-infiltrating lymphocytes in localized non-small cell lung cancer. Notes on the study in general: T-cell fraction did not differ between immunotypes IM1 and IM2.

Generated by immunoSEQ multiplex PCR, the TCRdb table keeps only in-frame clones and is missing some. Of roughly 8,900 clones in the sample, 65% to 80% were seen once. The CDR3 is 20 amino acids. The V segment lost 0 bases and the J segment 1 base; nucleotides outside the gene matches: 11. Germline CDR1 SGHTA, CDR2 FQGNSA. Sequenced: uninvolved lung tissue not adjacent to the tumor. This clonotype was sampled from a human donor with non-small cell lung cancer. V is TRBV7-2 and J is TRBJ2-3; 12 positions match TRBD2. The CDR3 spells CASSLALLAGGPAGTDTQYF. The CDR3 region has the DNA TGTGCCAGCAGCTTAGCGCTACTAGCGGGAGGCCCTGCTGGCACAGATACGCAGTATTTT.